These 14 T cell receptor beta chains were all obtained from the same sample, sequenced in a study of read filtering for tumor transcriptome and immune sequencing. From roughly 400 ng of RNA, a library with molecular barcoded alpha/delta and beta/gamma adaptors was made. TCRdb called the reads again in MiXCR, with one record for every CDR3 protein. The sample lists fewer than 30,000 distinct CDR3 sequences, about an eighth occurring once. The material sequenced was a population of CD138-negative cells sorted from bone marrow. These receptors were obtained from a donor at least 40 years old with multiple myeloma.

Many counts were recorded for this clonotype. V is TRBV18 and J is TRBJ1-2, with D uncertain. The germline CDR1 and CDR2 sequences are KGHSH and LQKENI. The CDR3 is 15 amino acids. V dropped 3 bases and J dropped 4 bases, with 15 bases sitting between them. In DNA form, the CDR3 reads TGTGCCAGCTCACCCGATCTACAACCACCCTATGGCTACACCTTC. It yields the protein CASSPDLQPPYGYTF.

This clonotype was counted ten times or more. The V call is TRBV6-2 or TRBV6-3, the J call TRBJ2-2, with 8 bases fitting TRBD2. Germline CDR1 and CDR2: MNHEY and SVGEGT. V lost 2 bases and J lost 9; bases outside the gene matches: 5. This CDR3 comprises 14 residues. The CDR3 protein is CASSYGGLARELFF. CDR3 nucleotide sequence: TGTGCCAGCAGTTACGGCGGACTAGCCAGGGAGCTGTTTTTT.

A word on this clonotype: This may arise from a read error, as a much more abundant clone is one base away. Without the conserved terminal phenylalanine or tryptophan, this CDR3 likely stems from a read error. The chain is built from TRBV7-9 and TRBJ2-7; unclear D gene. The CDR3 runs to 12 residues. The ends were cut back, 0 bases at V and 3 bases at J, with 3 bases in the middle. CDR1 and CDR2 from the germline V gene are SEHNR and FQNEAQ (reference sequence). DNA for the CDR3: TGTGCCAGCAGCTTAGCTTTCTACGAGCAGTACCTC. Translating gives CASSLAFYEQYL.

This clonotype was seen many times. The V and J genes are TRBV12-3 or TRBV12-4 and TRBJ2-2, with unresolved D. This CDR3 has 16 residues. Trimming took off 6 bases at V and 0 bases at J, with 14 bases between the two ends. CDR3 nucleotide sequence: TGTGCCAGCAGCACACTTGGGGTACCGAACACCGGGGAGCTGTTTTTT. Its translation is CASSTLGVPNTGELFF.

In this sample, this clonotype turned up many times. This chain connects TRBV11-1 to TRBJ2-1; D is possibly TRBD1 or TRBD2 (5 bases each). Germline CDR1 is SGHAT and CDR2 is FQDESV (reference sequence). V lost 1 base, J lost 4 bases, and 11 bases lay in between. The CDR3 loop spans 15 amino acids. This chain's CDR3 is CASSLEGSLYNEQFF. DNA of the CDR3: TGTGCCAGCAGCTTAGAGGGGAGCCTTTACAATGAGCAGTTCTTC. Full variable domain (missing parts from reference TRBV11-1 and TRBJ2-1): EAEVAQSPRYKITEKSQAVAFWCDPISGHATLYWYRQILGQGPELLVQFQDESVVDDSQLPKDRFSAERLKGVDSTLKIQPAELGDSAMYLCASSLEGSLYNEQFFGPGTRLTVL.

In regard to this clonotype: This may be a read error, as it is one base from a much larger clone. The chain couples TRBV5-1 to TRBJ2-6; TRBD1 matches at 7 bases. Looked up from germline, CDR1 is SGHRS and CDR2 is YFSETQ. This CDR3 is built from 15 residues. CDR3 DNA: TGCGCCAGCACCAACGACAGGGCTGGGGCCATCGTCCTGACTTTC. Its translation is CASTNDRAGAIVLTF.

The V call is TRBV5-1, the J call TRBJ2-1; 15 bases agree with TRBD2. From germline, CDR1 is SGHRS and CDR2 YFSETQ. Losses at the gene ends were 5 bases for V and 5 bases for J; bases not matched to a gene: 8. The CDR3 totals 17 residues. In nucleotides, the CDR3 is TGCGCCAGCAGATGTGGACTAGCGGGAGGGCCGCACAATGAGCAGTTCTTC. Its protein product is CASRCGLAGGPHNEQFF.

The chain joins TRBV3-1 to TRBJ2-3; no reliable D call. The V end was cut by 4 bases, the J end by 6 bases, with 17 bases between. Germline values: CDR1 LGHDT, CDR2 YNNKEL (reference sequence). CDR3 length: 15 amino acids. The CDR3 nucleotides read TGTGCCAGCAGCCGTGATCACGTTCCGGCGGATACGCAGTATTTT. It codes for CASSRDHVPADTQYF.

Many counts were recorded for this clonotype. The gene calls are TRBV20-1 and TRBJ2-3; D possibly corresponds to TRBD1 (5 bases). Germline V gene data show CDR1 as DFQATT and CDR2 as SNEGSKA (reference sequence). This CDR3 has 14 residues. Trimming took off 3 bases at V and 0 bases at J, with 10 bases between the two ends. The CDR3, as DNA: TGCAGTGCTAGTAGACAGCTCAGCACAGATACGCAGTATTTT. Translating it yields CSASRQLSTDTQYF.

The chain carries TRBV5-1 and TRBJ1-4, with 7 positions matching TRBD1. Unmatched junction bases numbered 6, after V lost 4 bases and J lost 6 bases. This CDR3 spans 14 amino acids. Germline CDR1 is SGHRS and CDR2 is YFSETQ. CDR3 in amino acids: CASSTGQGDEKLFF. The CDR3 DNA reads as TGCGCCAGCAGCACGGGGCAGGGGGATGAAAAACTGTTTTTT.

This clonotype was found many times. This rearrangement joins TRBV6-6 to TRBJ2-1, with 7 bases matching TRBD2. Germline V lookup: CDR1 MNHNY, CDR2 SVGAGI (reference sequence). CDR3 length: 12 residues. V dropped 5 bases and J dropped 10; count of bases not matched to a gene: 5. The DNA of the CDR3 is TGTGCCAGCAGTCGACTAGCCCAAGAGCAGTTCTTC. This codes for CASSRLAQEQFF.

As concerns this clonotype: It differs at one base from a far larger clone, so likely a read error. The chain combines TRBV7-8 with TRBJ2-5; D is possibly TRBD2 (6 bases). V lost 4 bases and J 3 bases, leaving 9 bases between the germline ends. In germline, CDR1 is SGHVS, CDR2 FQNEAQ. There are 13 residues in the CDR3. CDR3 region: CASSWEAEETQYF. In DNA form, the CDR3 reads TGTGCCAGCAGCTGGGAGGCGGAAGAGACCCAGTACTTC.

This clonotype was counted ten times or more. The chain carries TRBV28 and TRBJ2-7; 7 nucleotides align to TRBD2. J lost 0 bases, V lost 7 bases, and 6 bases had no gene match. The CDR3 has 14 residues. Germline CDR1 reads MDHEN; CDR2 reads SYDVKM. CDR3 DNA: TGTGCCAGCACTAAAGCGGGAAGCTCCTACGAGCAGTACTTC. It encodes CASTKAGSSYEQYF.

This clonotype was found many times. This chain uses TRBV11-2 with TRBJ2-1; D is unresolved. The CDR3 runs 16 residues. The V end was cut by 2 bases, the J end by 1 base, with 12 bases between. The germline CDR1 and CDR2 sequences are SGHAT and FQNNGV. This CDR3 is CASSLRKGTSYNEQFF. In nucleotides, the CDR3 is TGTGCCAGCAGCTTACGTAAGGGTACGTCCTACAATGAGCAGTTCTTC.